The clone carrying this T cell receptor beta chain was observed many times. Its matching antigen is unknown. Unique molecular identifiers were present in the TCR beta cDNA libraries. A population of 1 to 10 million T cells gave rise to 450,000 to 500,000 cDNA molecules. TCRdb re-called the PCR reads through MiXCR, storing one row per CDR3 protein. This repertoire shows around 250,000 distinct CDR3 sequences, 30% to 45% found once; its top ten account for around 4.8%. These data belong to a study of post-analysis software for immune sequencing data. On the study more broadly: The patients showed relapsing-remitting, secondary progressive and progressive-relapsing multiple sclerosis courses. Study-wide results and limits: Multiple sclerosis was associated with a significant reduction in normalized Chao1 diversity relative to controls. Among 5 or 6 TRBV segments more frequent in patients than controls were TRBV5-6, TRBV5-1 and TRBV20-1. Same-batch preparations were strongly co-clustered by F measure.

The V gene lost 1 base and the J gene lost 4 bases, with 10 bases spanning the gap. This CDR3 has 13 amino acids. Germline assignment: CDR1 DFQATT and CDR2 SNEGSKA (reference sequence). The source is a girl aged 5-17 years with multiple sclerosis. Sequences were obtained from blood. The chain has TRBV20-1 and TRBJ1-2; D remains unclear. The CDR3 is CSARGLQTYGYTF. CDR3 nucleotides: TGCAGTGCTAGAGGCCTCCAGACCTATGGCTACACCTTC.